The present TCR beta chain was sequenced within a study of blood T cell repertoires in COVID-19. The J segment lost 1 base and the V segment lost 2 bases, leaving 4 bases of the junction unmatched. The CDR3 runs 16 residues. Germline V gene sequence: CDR1 LGHDT, CDR2 YNNKEL (reference sequence). This table comes from immunoSEQ multiplex PCR, and its TCRdb copy is limited to in-frame clones, with some not included. The profile shows roughly 200,000 clones, 60% to 85% of them singletons. The TCR comes from a woman in her 70s with acute or convalescent COVID-19. V and J are TRBV3-1 (or the pseudogene TRBV3-2) and TRBJ2-2; 7 bases match TRBD2. The sample taken for sequencing was peripheral blood. The CDR3 is CASSQLPSGNTGELFF. CDR3 DNA sequence: TGTGCCAGCAGCCAATTACCTAGCGGGAACACCGGGGAGCTGTTTTTT.